The 21 T cell receptor beta chains listed next were all sequenced from one sample in a study of identical twins. MiXCR was run by TCRdb on the 5' RACE reads, yielding one entry per CDR3 protein. The sample has 200,000 to 250,000 distinct CDR3 sequences, around 6.6% seen once. These data were also filed under a second study, of yellow fever vaccine responses in identical twins.

The sample consisted of memory (CD45RO+) T cells sorted from blood. These receptor sequences come from a woman under 30 in good health.

This rearrangement joins TRBV2 to TRBJ1-3; 10 bases fit TRBD1. The junction had 4 bases not matched to a gene; V was cut back by 11 bases and J by 0 bases. Germline V gene data show CDR1 as SNHLY and CDR2 as FYNNEI. This CDR3 region has 14 residues. The CDR3 DNA follows: TGTGCCTCCGGGACAGGGGACTCTGGAAACACCATATATTTT. Translation gives CASGTGDSGNTIYF.

This clonotype appeared a few times. The V gene is TRBV6-1, the J gene TRBJ1-6, with 10 bases matching TRBD1. The germline gives CDR1 MNHNS, CDR2 SASEGT. This CDR3 has 14 residues. The trim removed 6 bases at V and 11 bases at J, leaving 7 bases unmatched. The CDR3 bases are TGTGCCAGCAGGGGGACAGGGGCTTTAGCACCCCTCCACTTT. It yields the protein CASRGTGALAPLHF.

The chain is built from TRBV19 and TRBJ2-7, with TRBD1 identical over 10 bases. CDR3 size: 15 residues. CDR1 and CDR2 (germline): LNHDA, SQIVND (reference sequence). After removal of 5 bases from V and 4 bases from J, the junction contained 8 bases not matched to a gene. The CDR3 DNA follows: TGTGCCAGTAGTGACCAGACAGGGGGCGTTTACGAGCAGTACTTC. It yields the protein CASSDQTGGVYEQYF.

This clonotype has only a few counts. The chain combines TRBV3-1 with TRBJ2-1; D may be TRBD1 or TRBD2 (5 bases each). Germline-derived CDR1 and CDR2 are LGHDT and YNNKEL (reference sequence). Deletions cut 3 bases from V and 8 bases from J, with 17 bases between. CDR3 size: 15 residues. The CDR3 coding sequence is TGTGCCAGCAGCCAGCTGGTGGGGCGGGTCGATGAGCAGTTCTTC. This gives the protein CASSQLVGRVDEQFF.

This clonotype was counted only a few times. This chain connects TRBV3-1 to TRBJ1-5, with D unresolved. This CDR3 is 12 amino acids long. Germline CDR1 is LGHDT and CDR2 is YNNKEL (reference sequence). Deletions cut 4 bases from V and 9 bases from J, with 10 bases between. The CDR3 loop is CASSLVSGPQHF. CDR3 nucleotides: TGTGCCAGCAGCCTGGTGAGTGGGCCCCAGCATTTT.

This clonotype was picked up a small number of times. The genes are TRBV28 and TRBJ2-4; 7 bases align to TRBD1. This CDR3 contains 14 residues. The junction had 9 bases not matched to a gene; V was cut back by 4 bases and J by 9 bases. Germline V gene data show CDR1 as MDHEN and CDR2 as SYDVKM. CDR3 residues: CASSSPAGGVIQYF. CDR3 DNA sequence: TGTGCCAGCAGTTCTCCCGCAGGGGGTGTCATTCAGTACTTC.

This clonotype was found a few times. The chain recombines TRBV24-1 with TRBJ2-3, with 8 bases matching TRBD2. From germline, CDR1 is KGHDR and CDR2 SFDVKD. V lost 6 bases, J lost 5 bases, and 9 bases stayed unmatched. CDR3 length: 15 residues. The CDR3 coding sequence is TGTGCCACCAGTCCCCACGGAAGCGGGGGAGATACGCAGTATTTT. Translation gives CATSPHGSGGDTQYF.

This clonotype showed up just a few times. The V gene is TRBV15, the J gene TRBJ2-3; D might be TRBD2 (5 bases). The length of the CDR3 is 17 residues. Germline V CDR1 and CDR2: LNHNV, YYDKDF (reference sequence). V shed 9 bases and J shed 0 bases, with 22 bases lying between them. The CDR3 here is CATTRGSGKPSTDTQYF. The CDR3 coding sequence is TGTGCCACGACCCGGGGAAGTGGAAAACCCAGCACAGATACGCAGTATTTT.

The chain employs TRBV7-6 and TRBJ2-3; D gene uncertain. V lost 1 base, J lost 6 bases, and 8 bases lay in between. Germline CDR1 SGHVS, CDR2 FNYEAQ. CDR3 length: 13 amino acids. The CDR3 bases are TGTGCCAGCAGCTTAGTTCAACTGGATACGCAGTATTTT. Translated: CASSLVQLDTQYF.

This clonotype was recorded many times. V is TRBV20-1 and J is TRBJ2-1, with 9 nucleotides matching TRBD2. V trimming: 6 bases; J trimming: 8 bases; junction bases outside the gene matches: 11. CDR1 and CDR2 (germline): DFQATT, SNEGSKA (reference sequence). The CDR3 loop spans 14 amino acids. The CDR3: CSAPPAGGLYEQFF. CDR3 DNA sequence: TGCAGTGCACCGCCCGCGGGGGGGCTCTATGAGCAGTTCTTC.

The rearrangement uses TRBV15 and TRBJ2-5, with 7 bases aligning to TRBD1. CDR1 and CDR2 from the germline V gene are LNHNV and YYDKDF (reference sequence). The CDR3 is made up of 14 amino acids. V trimming: 1 base; J trimming: 1 base; junction bases outside the gene matches: 0. The CDR3, as DNA: TGTGCCACCAGCAGAGGGGACAGCCAAGAGACCCAGTACTTC. Residues: CATSRGDSQETQYF.

This clonotype occurred a few times. This chain links TRBV13 with TRBJ2-3; the match to TRBD2 covers 8 bases. The CDR3 consists of 15 residues. V trimming: 4 bases; J trimming: 1 base; junction bases outside the gene matches: 4. The germline CDR1 and CDR2 sequences are PRHDT and FYEKMQ (reference sequence). As DNA, the CDR3 is TGTGCCAGCAGCTCCCGGGGGGGGCGCACAGATACGCAGTATTTT. Amino acids: CASSSRGGRTDTQYF.

This clonotype was seen ten or more times. The V call is TRBV12-3 or TRBV12-4, the J call TRBJ2-1, with D hard to call. This CDR3 region has 13 residues. Trimming pared 6 bases from V and 1 base from J, leaving 7 bases between. CDR3 residues: CASRPGSYNEQFF. The CDR3, as DNA: TGTGCCAGCAGGCCAGGTTCCTACAATGAGCAGTTCTTC.

The chain is built from TRBV5-1 and TRBJ1-1; unclear D gene. The germline V and J ends were trimmed by 5 bases and 2 bases, with 13 bases remaining between them. The CDR3 consists of 14 residues. The germline V gene has CDR1 SGHRS and CDR2 YFSETQ. The CDR3 spells CASSWTEANTEAFF. CDR3 bases: TGCGCCAGCAGTTGGACGGAAGCTAACACTGAAGCTTTCTTT.

This clonotype appeared a few times. The gene calls are TRBV11-1 and TRBJ2-7, with a possible D match to TRBD1 (6 bases). This CDR3 is 20 amino acids long. V dropped 4 bases and J dropped 6 bases, with 34 bases sitting between them. Germline V gene data show CDR1 as SGHAT and CDR2 as FQDESV (reference sequence). CDR3 in amino acids: CASSYGQFKTGPDKWSEQYF. As DNA, the CDR3 is TGTGCCAGCAGCTACGGACAGTTTAAAACGGGACCTGACAAGTGGTCCGAGCAGTACTTC.

This clonotype was observed at least ten times. The chain uses TRBV7-9 and TRBJ1-6, with TRBD1 matching over 10 bases. This CDR3 is 16 amino acids long. CDR1 and CDR2 from the germline V gene are SEHNR and FQNEAQ (reference sequence). The V gene end was trimmed by 4 bases and the J gene end by 7 bases; junction bases not matched to a gene: 7. CDR3 coding DNA: TGTGCCAGCAGCTCCGACAGGGGGCCATGGAATTCACCCCTCCACTTT. Translated: CASSSDRGPWNSPLHF.

This clonotype was seen at least ten times. Here the CDR3 DNA reads TGTGCCAGCAGTGAACTAGCGGGGGCCTCCTACAATGAGCAGTTCTTC. Translating it yields CASSELAGASYNEQFF. This chain uses TRBV6-1 with TRBJ2-1; 10 bases fit TRBD2. This CDR3 is 16 amino acids long. Germline CDR1 reads MNHNS; CDR2 reads SASEGT. The V and J ends lost 2 bases and 0 bases, in that order; junction bases with no gene match: 1.

In its sample, this clonotype was seen a few times. The chain links TRBV5-4 to TRBJ2-5; tentatively, D is TRBD2 (6 bases). Germline CDR1 reads SGHNT; CDR2 reads YYREEE (reference sequence). This CDR3 has 14 residues. V was clipped by 1 base and J by 5 bases, with 12 bases between them. The CDR3 region has the DNA TGTGCCAGCAGCTTGACTAGCCAGAGTGAGACCCAGTACTTC. Translating gives CASSLTSQSETQYF.

With respect to this clonotype: A much larger clonotype is one base distant, so this may be a read error. The genes are TRBV2 and TRBJ1-5; 11 bases are a match to TRBD1. The CDR3 is 19 amino acids. The germline CDR1 and CDR2 sequences are SNHLY and FYNNEI. Here the CDR3 DNA reads TGTGCCTGCAGTTTACCGGGACAGGGGGGAGTAAGGAGCAATCAGCCCCAGCATTTT. It yields the protein CACSLPGQGGVRSNQPQHF.

This clonotype has at least ten counts. The chain has TRBV5-1 and TRBJ1-2; D uncertain. Germline CDR1 SGHRS, CDR2 YFSETQ. V was shortened by 2 bases and J by 3 bases, with 8 bases between the two germline ends. CDR3 length: 13 residues. The CDR3 loop reads CASSFEGDYGYTF. The DNA for the CDR3 is TGCGCCAGCAGCTTTGAGGGTGACTATGGCTACACCTTC.

This clonotype came up many times. The V gene is TRBV24-1, the J gene TRBJ2-3, with D perhaps TRBD2 (6 bases). V dropped 5 bases and J dropped 2 bases, with 16 bases sitting between them. The germline V gene encodes CDR1 KGHDR and CDR2 SFDVKD. The length of the CDR3 is 16 residues. CDR3 nucleotide sequence: TGTGCCACCAGTGGGCGAGGCGGGACCATCACAGATACGCAGTATTTT. Protein product: CATSGRGGTITDTQYF.